The sequence of this TCR beta chain was determined in a study of T cells expressing NK-cell markers. Following a re-call of the 5' RACE reads, TCRdb has one entry per CDR3 protein and lacks DNA. Listed are about 380,000 distinct CDR3 sequences; roughly 5.2% falls within the top ten. What was sequenced was blood T cells: a sorted CD56 or NKG2C T cell subset, CD4+ or CD8+ T cells, or bulk PBMC T cells (not recorded which). The TCR sequence derives from a man between 18 and 69 years old in good health.

Here the CDR3 reads CAIRHTTDRDYEQYF. V and J are TRBV10-3 and TRBJ2-7; TCRdb's D call of TRBD1 is untestable without DNA. The germline CDR1 and CDR2 sequences are ENHRY and SYGVKD. The CDR3 spans 15 residues.